A selection of T cell receptor beta chains follows, all from one sample in a study of cytomegalovirus exposure and HLA in healthy donors. Generated by immunoSEQ multiplex PCR, the TCRdb table keeps only in-frame clones and is missing some. The sample holds about 150,000 clones, over 50% seen once. What was sequenced was PBMCs. These receptors all come from a human donor in good health. Both conserved end residues are part of each CDR3. The D gene is left open where the match is weak. A clone size is listed for some rows: how often the clone was seen (once, few, many), or a class if it is expanded.

v_call,j_call,d_call,clone_size,cdr3_nt,cdr3_aa
TRBV19,TRBJ1-2,.,few,TGTGCCAGTAGTACCCAAAGTCCGTCGGTCTCGGGCTACACCTTC,CASSTQSPSVSGYTF
TRBV11-2,TRBJ2-7,TRBD2,.,TGTGCCAGCAGCTCCCCTAGCGGGAAACCCCCCTACGAGCAGTACTTC,CASSSPSGKPPYEQYF
TRBV9,TRBJ2-7,TRBD2,once,TGTGCCAGCAGCGTAGGGGCTTCAAGGGCTAGCGGGGTTGAGCAGTACTTC,CASSVGASRASGVEQYF
TRBV25-1,TRBJ2-7,.,.,TGTGCCAGCAGTGGGGACATCTCCTACGAGCAGTACTTC,CASSGDISYEQYF
TRBV6-1,TRBJ1-4,.,.,TGTGCCAGCAGTCCGGTGGGGCAAAATGAAAAACTGTTTTTT,CASSPVGQNEKLFF
TRBV19,TRBJ2-7,.,.,TGTGCCAGTAGTATGGAGAGGAGCTCCTACGAGCAGTACTTC,CASSMERSSYEQYF
TRBV4-1,TRBJ2-7,TRBD1,.,TGCGCCAGCAGCCAAGACGGGCAGGGGGCCTACGAGCAGTACTTC,CASSQDGQGAYEQYF
TRBV28,TRBJ2-4,TRBD2,.,TGTGCCAGCAGTTCGGGAGCGGGAGGGCCGGCCAAAAACATTCAGTACTTC,CASSSGAGGPAKNIQYF
TRBV13,TRBJ1-1,TRBD1,few,TGTGCCAGCAGCTTAGGGACAGGGGTGAACACTGAAGCTTTCTTT,CASSLGTGVNTEAFF
TRBV10-3,TRBJ2-3,TRBD2,.,TGTGCCATCAGTGAGGGACCAGCGGGAGTTGGAGATACGCAGTATTTT,CAISEGPAGVGDTQYF
TRBV11-3,TRBJ2-1,.,.,TGTGCCAGCAGCCCATCTAGTATCTACAATGAGCAGTTCTTC,CASSPSSIYNEQFF
TRBV19,TRBJ2-2,.,few,TGTGCCAGTAGTATAGGATTTCGGCTAGCGAACACCGGGGAGCTGTTTTTT,CASSIGFRLANTGELFF
TRBV4-1,TRBJ2-1,TRBD2,once,TGCGCCAGCAAGAGAGTTAGCGGGAGGTACCAAGAGCAGTTCTTC,CASKRVSGRYQEQFF
TRBV28,TRBJ1-2,TRBD1,.,TGTGCCAGCAGTTCCCCGGACAGGGAAGACTATGGCTACACCTTC,CASSSPDREDYGYTF
TRBV4-2,TRBJ2-2,TRBD2,.,TGTGCCAGCAGCCCTATTAATAGCGGGAGGGCCAGTATACCCGGGGAGCTGTTTTTT,CASSPINSGRASIPGELFF
TRBV5-1,TRBJ2-7,.,.,TGCGCCAGCAGCTTAAGTACATCCTACGAGCAGTACTTC,CASSLSTSYEQYF
TRBV27,TRBJ2-7,.,.,TGTGCCAGCAGTTTAGGGAGCGAGCAGTACTTC,CASSLGSEQYF
TRBV2,TRBJ2-1,TRBD2,.,TGTGCCAGCAGGAGCCCTAGCGGGAGCTCCTACAATGAGCAGTTCTTC,CASRSPSGSSYNEQFF
TRBV2,TRBJ2-5,TRBD2,few,TGTGCCAGCAGTGCTGAGCGGGAGGGTTTAGAGACCCAGTACTTC,CASSAEREGLETQYF